These T cell receptor beta chains were read from a single sample in a study of blood T cell repertoires in COVID-19. Profiled with immunoSEQ multiplex PCR; TCRdb holds only in-frame clones, not every one. This table holds 200,000 to 250,000 clones, approximately 83% found once. The material sequenced was PBMCs or T cells enriched from blood (not recorded which). The receptor source for this set is a woman aged 55-75 years who had recovered from COVID-19. The CDR3 runs from the conserved cysteine through the conserved F or W. The D gene is left open where the match is weak. The listing skips clone size in some rows; elsewhere it reads once, few, many or a size class.

clone size,V gene,J gene,D gene,CDR3 DNA,CDR3 protein
.,TRBV25-1,TRBJ1-4,.,TGTGCCAGCAGTTGGGGGGGAGTTAATGAAAAACTGTTTTTT,CASSWGGVNEKLFF
.,TRBV19,TRBJ1-6,.,TGTGCCAGTAGTAACGTGGGCCAAGATTCACCCCTCCACTTT,CASSNVGQDSPLHF
.,TRBV24-1,TRBJ2-7,TRBD1,TGTGCCACCAGTGATACCGGGACAGGCTCTGGGCAGTACTTC,CATSDTGTGSGQYF
.,TRBV7-9,TRBJ1-2,.,TGTGCCAGCAGCTTGGGGGGACTTAGCTATGGCTACACCTTC,CASSLGGLSYGYTF
.,TRBV4-1,TRBJ2-3,.,TGCGCCAGCAGCCCCCAGAGAGGGACAGATACGCAGTATTTT,CASSPQRGTDTQYF
.,TRBV2,TRBJ1-2,TRBD1,TGTGCCAGTCGGCCTGGACAGGAGCCTGCGTACTATGGCTACACCTTC,CASRPGQEPAYYGYTF
.,TRBV4-3,TRBJ1-1,.,TGCGCCAGCAGCCAAGACCCCCGAGGCGACACTGAAGCTTTCTTT,CASSQDPRGDTEAFF
.,TRBV3-1/TRBV3-2,TRBJ1-1,TRBD1,TGTGCCAGCAGCCAACGGGACAGGGTATCTGAAGCTTTCTTT,CASSQRDRVSEAFF
.,TRBV30,TRBJ1-2,.,TGTGCCTGGAGTGTAGGAGTGCGGGGCTACACCTTC,CAWSVGVRGYTF
once,TRBV24-1,TRBJ2-7,.,TGTGCCACTGGTGTCAGGGGGGCACCTTCCTACGAGCAGTACTTC,CATGVRGAPSYEQYF
.,TRBV12-3/TRBV12-4,TRBJ2-7,.,TGTGCCAGCAGTATGAGCTCCTACGAGCAGTACTTC,CASSMSSYEQYF
.,TRBV29-1,TRBJ2-7,TRBD1,TGCAGCGTCGCGACCGGGACAGGCGCCTACGAGCAGTACTTC,CSVATGTGAYEQYF
once,TRBV11-1,TRBJ2-1,TRBD2,TGTGCCAGCGGGCTAGCGGGGAGTAATGAGCAGTTCTTC,CASGLAGSNEQFF
.,TRBV7-9,TRBJ2-3,.,TGTGCCAGCAGCCTTAGTCTCAGCACAGATACGCAGTATTTT,CASSLSLSTDTQYF
.,TRBV19,TRBJ1-5,.,TGTGCCAGTAGTACCCCCGGTCAGCCCCAGCATTTT,CASSTPGQPQHF
.,TRBV19,TRBJ1-1,TRBD1,TGTGCCAGTAGTTTCCGACAGGGTGAAGCTTTCTTT,CASSFRQGEAFF
.,TRBV27,TRBJ2-3,TRBD2,TGTGCCAGCAGTTTGGTAAGCGGGGGCTCGATCACAGATACGCAGTATTTT,CASSLVSGGSITDTQYF